These 28 T cell receptor beta chains were all obtained from the same sample, sequenced in a study of blood T cell repertoires in COVID-19. TCRdb's copy holds only in-frame clones and misses some; the assay was immunoSEQ multiplex PCR. Here the sample spans hundreds of thousands of clones, about 79% being singletons. The material sequenced was PBMCs or T cells enriched from blood (not recorded which). These receptors were collected from an older woman who had recovered from COVID-19.

The chain recombines TRBV29-1 with TRBJ2-5; maybe TRBD1 (5 bases). Deletions cut 3 bases from V and 1 base from J, with 9 bases between. CDR1 and CDR2 (germline): SQVTM, ANQGSEA. The CDR3 loop spans 13 amino acids. The CDR3 sequence is CSVDPTGQETQYF. CDR3 nucleotide sequence: TGCAGCGTTGATCCTACAGGCCAAGAGACCCAGTACTTC.

This clone was seen only once. J is TRBJ2-2 and V is TRBV7-2; D not resolved. V was shortened by 4 bases and J by 1 base, with 13 bases between the two germline ends. Germline V gene sequence: CDR1 SGHTA, CDR2 FQGNSA. The CDR3 loop spans 16 amino acids. CDR3 DNA: TGTGCCAGCAGCTCCATTGGCATCTTGAACACCGGGGAGCTGTTTTTT. As protein: CASSSIGILNTGELFF.

V gene TRBV27 combines with J gene TRBJ1-6, with D perhaps matching TRBD1 (5 bases). The CDR3 has 17 amino acids. Germline CDR1 MNHEY, CDR2 SMNVEV (reference sequence). V lost 3 bases and J lost 6, with 18 bases in between. The CDR3 sequence is CASSFGLISGGNSPLHF. The CDR3 bases are TGTGCCAGCAGTTTTGGGTTAATTTCCGGGGGTAATTCACCCCTCCACTTT.

The chain employs TRBV27 and TRBJ2-2; TRBD2 matches at 10 bases. Germline CDR1 and CDR2: MNHEY and SMNVEV (reference sequence). The ends lost 5 bases at V and 5 bases at J; junction bases unmatched: 2. The CDR3 is 14 amino acids. The CDR3, as DNA: TGTGCCAGCAGTGTGACTAGCGGGACCGGGGAGCTGTTTTTT. Its translation: CASSVTSGTGELFF.

Only a few counts were recorded for this clone. This chain connects TRBV7-2 to TRBJ2-5; TRBD2 matches 14 bases. Germline V CDR1 and CDR2: SGHTA, FQGNSA. Trimming at V came to 4 bases and at J to 4 bases, leaving 5 bases not matched to a gene. The CDR3 is made up of 16 amino acids. In DNA, the CDR3 is TGTGCCAGCAGCTCCGGACTAGCGGGGGGAAGAGAGACCCAGTACTTC. This gives the protein CASSSGLAGGRETQYF. Looking up the rest from reference TRBV7-2 and TRBJ2-5 gives the full variable domain: GAGVSQSPSNKVTEKGKDVELRCDPISGHTALYWYRQSLGQGLEFLIYFQGNSAPDKSGLPSDRFSAERTGGSVSTLTIQRTQQEDSAVYLCASSSGLAGGRETQYFGPGTRLLVL.

CDR3 region: CAISERAGDLGEQFF. CDR3 nucleotide sequence: TGTGCCATCAGTGAGAGGGCAGGGGATTTGGGTGAGCAGTTCTTC. The chain has TRBV10-3 and TRBJ2-1; D is possibly TRBD1 (6 bases). This CDR3 has 15 amino acids. The germline gives CDR1 ENHRY, CDR2 SYGVKD. Trimming cost V 2 bases and J 9 bases, with 17 bases left between them.

The chain uses TRBV18 and TRBJ1-3; 9 positions match TRBD1. With 1 base clipped from V and 0 bases from J, the junction kept 7 bases outside the gene matches. Germline V gives CDR1 KGHSH, CDR2 LQKENI. The CDR3 loop spans 18 amino acids. Here the CDR3 reads CASSPRGTGLDSGNTIYF. For the CDR3, the DNA is TGTGCCAGCTCACCACGCGGGACAGGGCTTGACTCTGGAAACACCATATATTTT.

This clone was detected once. This chain connects TRBV3-1 (or the pseudogene TRBV3-2) to TRBJ2-1, with D possibly TRBD2 on 5 matching bases. Germline CDR1 is LGHDT and CDR2 is YNNKEL (reference sequence). The CDR3 totals 15 residues. The ends were cut back, 1 base at V and 6 bases at J, with 13 bases in the middle. CDR3 coding DNA: TGTGCCAGCAGCCAAGTACTAGTGTTATTCAATGAGCAGTTCTTC. Translated, it gives CASSQVLVLFNEQFF.

This rearrangement joins TRBV19 to TRBJ1-5; D is perhaps TRBD1 (6 bases). The germline V and J ends were trimmed by 7 bases and 6 bases, with 19 bases remaining between them. CDR3 length: 15 residues. CDR1 and CDR2 (germline): LNHDA, SQIVND (reference sequence). CDR3 loop: CASNDRNQGLQPQHF. The DNA of the CDR3 is TGTGCCAGTAATGACAGGAACCAGGGTCTTCAGCCCCAGCATTTT.

The chain uses TRBV4-1 and TRBJ1-1; D not certain. Germline-derived CDR1 and CDR2 are MGHRA and YSYEKL. V was shortened by 4 bases and J by 5 bases, with 17 bases between the two germline ends. CDR3 length: 15 amino acids. CDR3 loop: CASSRTAGLRTEAFF. The CDR3 region has the DNA TGCGCCAGCAGCCGAACGGCGGGATTACGGACTGAAGCTTTCTTT.

The CDR3 loop is CASSPRDSPPSGTQYF. Written as DNA, the CDR3 is TGTGCCAGCAGCCCGCGGGACAGCCCCCCGTCTGGTACGCAGTATTTT. The chain uses TRBV3-1 (or the pseudogene TRBV3-2) and TRBJ2-3, with a weak D call TRBD1 (7 bases). The V and J ends lost 4 bases and 8 bases respectively, with 22 bases between them. Germline V gene lookup returns CDR1 LGHDT and CDR2 YNNKEL (reference sequence). This CDR3 has 16 amino acids.

This clone was picked up a small number of times. The chain is built from TRBV5-1 and TRBJ1-1, with 7 bases that match TRBD1. Germline lookup yields CDR1 SGHRS and CDR2 YFSETQ. V shed 3 bases, J shed 8 bases, and the junction held 10 bases outside the gene matches. CDR3 size: 14 residues. The CDR3 loop reads CASSSQGSPMEAFF. As DNA, the CDR3 is TGCGCCAGCAGCTCACAGGGGTCGCCTATGGAAGCTTTCTTT.

This chain uses TRBV19 with TRBJ2-7; 13 bases fit TRBD2. The CDR3 spans 20 residues. CDR1 and CDR2 from the germline V gene are LNHDA and SQIVND (reference sequence). V was clipped by 0 bases and J by 0 bases; unmatched bases: 11. DNA for the CDR3: TGTGCCAGTAGTATAGATTCCGGGACTAGCGGGGAGCTTCCCTCCTACGAGCAGTACTTC. Its translation is CASSIDSGTSGELPSYEQYF.

V usage is TRBV7-7 and J usage is TRBJ2-3, with a tentative D call TRBD2 (5 bases). The V gene lost 3 bases and the J gene lost 0 bases, with 7 bases spanning the gap. The germline gives CDR1 SSHAT, CDR2 FNYEAQ (reference sequence). This CDR3 contains 14 residues. The CDR3 loop reads CASSLTGSTDTQYF. CDR3 nucleotides: TGTGCCAGCAGCTTGACGGGAAGCACAGATACGCAGTATTTT. The variable domain in full, completed from reference TRBV7-7 and TRBJ2-3, reads GAGVSQSPRYKVTKRGQDVTLRCDPISSHATLYWYQQALGQGPEFLTYFNYEAQPDKSGLPSDRFSAERPEGSISTLTIQRTEQRDSAMYRCASSLTGSTDTQYFGPGTRLTVL.

The chain carries TRBV6-8 and TRBJ2-7; 7 nucleotides line up with TRBD1. The CDR3 runs to 14 residues. CDR1 is MNHGY, CDR2 SAAAGT, per germline. V lost 5 bases, J lost 5 bases, and 9 bases stayed unmatched. In DNA, the CDR3 is TGTGCCAGCAGTGGGTCTGACAGGGACAACGAGCAGTACTTC. Protein: CASSGSDRDNEQYF.

CDR3 in DNA: TGTGCCAGCAGCCAAGGAGGCATTACCTGGAATGAGCAGTTCTTC. Translated: CASSQGGITWNEQFF. The rearrangement links TRBV3-1 (or the pseudogene TRBV3-2) to TRBJ2-1; D is unresolved. This CDR3 comprises 15 residues. CDR1 and CDR2 (germline): LGHDT, YNNKEL (reference sequence). The ends were cut back, 1 base at V and 7 bases at J, with 14 bases in the middle.

CDR3 nucleotide sequence: TGCAGTGCTAGAACCGGACAAGGGCAGTACTTC. It is translated as CSARTGQGQYF. The rearrangement uses TRBV20-1 and TRBJ2-7; a weak D match, TRBD1 (5 bases). The germline CDR1 and CDR2 sequences are DFQATT and SNEGSKA (reference sequence). The CDR3 covers 11 residues. V was shortened by 2 bases and J by 9 bases, with 11 bases between the two germline ends.

The chain recombines TRBV5-1 with TRBJ1-1, with TRBD1 matching 8 bases. The CDR3 extends over 16 amino acids. Germline V lookup: CDR1 SGHRS, CDR2 YFSETQ. The V segment lost 0 bases and the J segment 5 bases; nucleotides outside the gene matches: 9. CDR3 bases: TGCGCCAGCAGCTTGGAGACAGGGGTAAGAAGGACTGAAGCTTTCTTT. This encodes CASSLETGVRRTEAFF.

V and J are TRBV27 and TRBJ2-5, with D unclear. The CDR3 runs to 15 residues. V lost 8 bases, J lost 1 base, and 17 bases lay in between. CDR1 is MNHEY and CDR2 is SMNVEV in the germline V gene (reference sequence). The CDR3 spells CASGPGSLPQETQYF. Here the CDR3 DNA reads TGTGCCAGCGGTCCCGGGTCCCTTCCCCAAGAGACCCAGTACTTC.

This chain links TRBV19 with TRBJ2-2; D remains ambiguous. V lost 5 bases, J lost 0 bases, and 7 bases lay in between. Germline V CDR1 and CDR2: LNHDA, SQIVND (reference sequence). This CDR3 has 14 residues. In nucleotides, the CDR3 is TGTGCCAGTAGTGTACAGTCGAACACCGGGGAGCTGTTTTTT. Translating it yields CASSVQSNTGELFF.

There are a few counts of this clone. V and J are TRBV3-1 (or the pseudogene TRBV3-2) and TRBJ1-6, with D unresolved. CDR1 is LGHDT, CDR2 YNNKEL, per germline (reference sequence). CDR3 length equals 14 residues. The V gene lost 2 bases and the J gene lost 7 bases, with 9 bases spanning the gap. CDR3 in DNA: TGTGCCAGCAGCCAAAGACGGAGCAATTCACCCCTCCACTTT. Translated, it gives CASSQRRSNSPLHF.

This chain connects TRBV3-1 (or the pseudogene TRBV3-2) to TRBJ2-1; 10 nucleotides line up with TRBD1. The CDR3 extends over 15 amino acids. From germline, CDR1 is LGHDT and CDR2 YNNKEL (reference sequence). The V and J ends lost 4 bases and 8 bases, in that order; junction bases with no gene match: 8. The CDR3 protein is CASSLPGQGFDEQFF. The CDR3 bases are TGTGCCAGCAGCCTTCCGGGACAGGGGTTCGATGAGCAGTTCTTC.

The chain employs TRBV2 and TRBJ1-2; the D gene is possibly TRBD1 (6 bases). Trimming cost V 0 bases and J 5 bases, with 10 bases left between them. CDR3 size: 14 residues. Germline CDR1 reads SNHLY; CDR2 reads FYNNEI. CDR3 DNA: TGTGCCAGCAGTGAAGCAAGGGGGTTATATGGCTACACCTTC. Protein: CASSEARGLYGYTF.

This chain joins TRBV19 and TRBJ2-5; 7 bases agree with TRBD1. The V gene end was trimmed by 2 bases and the J gene end by 5 bases; junction bases not matched to a gene: 5. The CDR3 sequence is 14 residues long. Germline CDR1 LNHDA, CDR2 SQIVND (reference sequence). The CDR3 protein is CASSIRGLRETQYF. The CDR3 DNA sequence: TGTGCCAGTAGTATAAGGGGGCTGAGGGAGACCCAGTACTTC.

The chain has TRBV7-2 and TRBJ2-2, with D possibly being TRBD1 (5 bases). The length of the CDR3 is 12 residues. V was cut by 5 bases and J by 13 bases, with 14 bases left in between. Germline V gene lookup returns CDR1 SGHTA and CDR2 FQGNSA. DNA of the CDR3: TGTGCCAGCAGCCCTTTAGGGGATAGGCTGTTTTTT. Protein: CASSPLGDRLFF.

The V gene is TRBV19, the J gene TRBJ2-7; the match to TRBD1 covers 9 bases. Germline V lookup: CDR1 LNHDA, CDR2 SQIVND (reference sequence). This CDR3 spans 16 amino acids. V lost 4 bases to trimming and J lost 0 bases; unmatched junction nucleotides: 7. Here the CDR3 DNA reads TGTGCCAGTAGTACGCCGGGACAGGGCAGCTCCTACGAGCAGTACTTC. Residues: CASSTPGQGSSYEQYF.

This rearrangement joins TRBV27 to TRBJ2-3, with D possibly matching TRBD1 (5 bases). V was pared by 5 bases and J by 0 bases, with 15 bases between. CDR1 is MNHEY, CDR2 SMNVEV, per germline (reference sequence). This CDR3 spans 16 amino acids. The DNA of the CDR3 is TGTGCCAGCAGTCCCCACAGGTCATCTAGCACAGATACGCAGTATTTT. This codes for CASSPHRSSSTDTQYF.

The chain recombines TRBV24-1 with TRBJ1-4; possible D gene TRBD1, 6 bases. This CDR3 contains 16 residues. Germline V lookup: CDR1 KGHDR, CDR2 SFDVKD. The V and J ends lost 3 bases and 7 bases respectively, with 17 bases between them. CDR3 in amino acids: CATSDKLQGSCEKLFF. In nucleotides, the CDR3 is TGTGCCACCAGTGATAAACTACAGGGTTCTTGTGAAAAACTGTTTTTT.